The entry below gives a single T cell receptor beta chain sequence along with its context. The sample originates from a study of blood T cell repertoires in COVID-19. Study background: Both acute and convalescent COVID-19 samples were obtained from the United States, Italy and Spain. Nucleic acid was either cDNA or gDNA, and it came from T cells, B-cell-depleted T cells, or PBMCs.

CDR1 is MNHEY, CDR2 SMNVEV, per germline (reference sequence). The germline V and J ends were trimmed by 3 bases and 2 bases, with 11 bases remaining between them. This CDR3 is built from 15 residues. Authors' data handling: The assay estimated nucleated cells by amplifying reference gene primers. Profiling relied on immunoSEQ multiplex PCR, and the TCRdb table lists in-frame clones only, not all of them. The V and J calls and clone size are taken from that table; D and trimming were inferred from the DNA. This sample carries more than 300,000 clones, 89% of them seen once, and the ten largest clones take under 7.5%.

The sample consisted of peripheral blood. This sequence was found in a man between 18 and 35 years old who had recovered from COVID-19. This rearrangement joins TRBV27 to TRBJ1-5; a weak D match, TRBD1 (5 bases). The CDR3 DNA sequence: TGTGCCAGCAGTTTGAGCTGGGGGGGCAATCAGCCCCAGCATTTT. This encodes CASSLSWGGNQPQHF.